The T cell receptor beta chain described here comes from a study of blood T cell repertoires in COVID-19. Study as a whole: There were acute and convalescent COVID-19 samples, and they came from the United States, Italy and Spain. The cDNA or gDNA used as material had been derived from T cells, B-cell-depleted T cells, or PBMCs.

Germline CDR1 is SEHNR and CDR2 is FQNEAQ (reference sequence). V was pared by 11 bases and J by 0 bases, with 13 bases between. The CDR3 is 14 amino acids. As handled by the study authors: Counts of nucleated cells, estimated from reference gene primer amplification, were obtained. Produced via immunoSEQ multiplex PCR; TCRdb's table is partial and in-frame only. That table is the source of V, J and clone size, and D and trimming were worked out from the DNA. The table records 100,000 to 110,000 clones, just over 90% of them present only once. Sequences were obtained from peripheral blood. The chain joins TRBV7-9 to TRBJ2-2, with D tentatively TRBD2 (6 bases). The source of this sequence is a man aged 45-65 years with active COVID-19. The CDR3 region has the DNA TGTGCCCTGAGGGACTTAACGAACACCGGGGAGCTGTTTTTT. Its translation: CALRDLTNTGELFF.